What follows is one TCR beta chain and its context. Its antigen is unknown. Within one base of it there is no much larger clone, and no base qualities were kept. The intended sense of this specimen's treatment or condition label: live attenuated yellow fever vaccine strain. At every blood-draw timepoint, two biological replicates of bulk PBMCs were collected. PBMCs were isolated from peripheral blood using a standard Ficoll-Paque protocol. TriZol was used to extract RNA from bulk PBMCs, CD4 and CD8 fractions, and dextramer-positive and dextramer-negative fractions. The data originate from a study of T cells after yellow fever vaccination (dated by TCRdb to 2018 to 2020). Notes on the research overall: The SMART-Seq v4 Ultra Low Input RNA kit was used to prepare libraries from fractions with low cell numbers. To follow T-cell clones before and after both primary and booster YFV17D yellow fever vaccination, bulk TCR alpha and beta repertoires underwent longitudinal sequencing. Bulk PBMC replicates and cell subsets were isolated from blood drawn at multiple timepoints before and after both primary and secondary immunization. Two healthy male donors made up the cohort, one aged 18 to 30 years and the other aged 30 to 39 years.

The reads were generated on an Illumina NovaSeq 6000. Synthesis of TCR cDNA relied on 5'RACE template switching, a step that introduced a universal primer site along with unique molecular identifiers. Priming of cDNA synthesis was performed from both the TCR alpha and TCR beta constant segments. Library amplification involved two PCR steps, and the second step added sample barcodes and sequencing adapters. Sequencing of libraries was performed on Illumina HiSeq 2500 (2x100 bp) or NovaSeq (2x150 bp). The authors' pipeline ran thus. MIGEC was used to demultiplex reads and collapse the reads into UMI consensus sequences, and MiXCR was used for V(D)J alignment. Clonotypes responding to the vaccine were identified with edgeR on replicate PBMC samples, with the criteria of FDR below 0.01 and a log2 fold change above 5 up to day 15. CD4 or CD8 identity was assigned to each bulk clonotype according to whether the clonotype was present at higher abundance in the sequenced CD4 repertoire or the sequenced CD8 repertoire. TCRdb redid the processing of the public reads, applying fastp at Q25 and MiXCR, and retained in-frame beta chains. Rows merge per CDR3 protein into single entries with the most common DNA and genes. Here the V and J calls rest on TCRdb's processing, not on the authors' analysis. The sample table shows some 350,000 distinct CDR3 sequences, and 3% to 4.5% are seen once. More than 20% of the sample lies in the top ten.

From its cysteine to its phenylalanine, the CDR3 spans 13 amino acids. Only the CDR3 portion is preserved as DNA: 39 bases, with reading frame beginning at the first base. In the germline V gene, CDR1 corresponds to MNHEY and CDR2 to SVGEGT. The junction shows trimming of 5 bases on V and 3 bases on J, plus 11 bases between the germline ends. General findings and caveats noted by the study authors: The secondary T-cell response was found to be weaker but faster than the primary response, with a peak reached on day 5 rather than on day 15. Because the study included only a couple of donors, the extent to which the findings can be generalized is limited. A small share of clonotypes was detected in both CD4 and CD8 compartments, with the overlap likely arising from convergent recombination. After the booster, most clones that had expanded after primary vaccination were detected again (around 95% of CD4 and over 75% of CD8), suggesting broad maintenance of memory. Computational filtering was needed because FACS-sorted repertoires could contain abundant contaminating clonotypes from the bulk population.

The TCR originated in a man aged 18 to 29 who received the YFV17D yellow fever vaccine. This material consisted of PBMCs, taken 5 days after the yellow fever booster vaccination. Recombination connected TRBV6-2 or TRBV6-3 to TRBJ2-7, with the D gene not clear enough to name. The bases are TGTGCCAGCAGTAGCGAGGAATACTACGAGCAGTACTTC. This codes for CASSSEEYYEQYF.